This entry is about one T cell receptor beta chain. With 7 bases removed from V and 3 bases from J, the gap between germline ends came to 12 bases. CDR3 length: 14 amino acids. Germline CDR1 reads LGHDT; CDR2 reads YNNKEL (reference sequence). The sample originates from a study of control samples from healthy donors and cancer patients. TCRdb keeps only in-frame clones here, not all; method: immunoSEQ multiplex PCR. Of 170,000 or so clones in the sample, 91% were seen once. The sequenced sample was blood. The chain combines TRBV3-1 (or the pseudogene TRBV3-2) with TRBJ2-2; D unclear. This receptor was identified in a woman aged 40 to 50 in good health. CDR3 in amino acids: CASTKATDTGELFF. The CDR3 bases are TGTGCCAGCACAAAGGCTACGGACACCGGGGAGCTGTTTTTT.